The rows below give T cell receptor beta chains drawn from one sample of a study of graft-versus-host responses after intestinal transplantation. Measured with immunoSEQ multiplex PCR; TCRdb has only the in-frame clones, and not every one. The top ten hold over 3.5% of the sample, which has 14,000 or so clones, 65% to 80% seen once. Material: ileum tissue, obtained roughly 28 days after intestinal transplant. The receptors were sampled from a human patient who received an intestinal transplant, so some T cells may come from the graft donor. The conserved cysteine and the conserved F or W are not part of the CDR3 here. A D gene is named only where the DNA matches it firmly.

v_call	j_call	d_call	cdr3_aa
TRBV19	TRBJ1-2	.	ASSITQGRGGYT
TRBV27	TRBJ2-5	TRBD1	ASSRMRQGQETQY
TRBV6-1	TRBJ1-2	TRBD1	ASSYSGGYGYT
TRBV16	TRBJ2-3	.	ASSQSGDTQY
TRBV5-4	TRBJ2-3	TRBD2	ASSLPSGGGDTQY
TRBV25-1	TRBJ1-2	TRBD1	ASSGGTVYGYT
TRBV27	TRBJ1-1	.	ASSLSSGVEAF
TRBV7-9	TRBJ1-4	.	ASSPHGDSLNEKLF
TRBV2	TRBJ2-5	TRBD2	ASSELAGYQETQY
TRBV6-1	TRBJ1-1	TRBD1	ASSDLERGHTEAF
TRBV7-9	TRBJ2-6	TRBD1	ASSSQGTGFSGANVLT
TRBV9	TRBJ1-1	.	ASSSGDDTEAF
TRBV28	TRBJ2-7	TRBD1	ASSSRLGTDRAISYEQY
TRBV6-1	TRBJ1-1	.	ASSEFSGEYTEAF
TRBV28	TRBJ2-3	.	ASSQRGGRADTQY
TRBV7-8	TRBJ2-1	.	ASSLVAGVGDNEQF
TRBV4-1	TRBJ1-2	.	ASSHTQARSPYGYT
TRBV5-4	TRBJ2-2	.	ASSSRGPGELF
TRBV30	TRBJ1-5	.	AWSGDSYNQPQH
TRBV11-2	TRBJ1-2	.	ASTHDSPYGYT
TRBV7-9	TRBJ2-3	.	ASSLESTDTQY
TRBV4-1	TRBJ1-6	.	ASSQDLGGASYNSPLH
TRBV6-5	TRBJ1-1	.	ASCWEWGGTEAF
TRBV27	TRBJ1-6	.	ASSHGADNSPLH
TRBV29-1	TRBJ2-1	TRBD2	SVLGLAGGPIYNEQF
TRBV9	TRBJ2-3	.	ASSLSTDTQY
TRBV7-7	TRBJ2-2	TRBD1	ASSFDRGGELF
TRBV9	TRBJ1-2	TRBD1	ASSVTGDGYT
TRBV27	TRBJ1-1	.	ASRPGAQNTEAF
TRBV2	TRBJ2-2	.	ASSGRMNTGELF
TRBV9	TRBJ2-1	.	ASSPQWYNEQF
TRBV2	TRBJ2-1	TRBD2	ASRGTSGSYNEQF
TRBV7-7	TRBJ2-2	.	ASSLAPGQINTGELF
TRBV28	TRBJ2-7	TRBD2	ASSWEGRYEQY
TRBV10-3	TRBJ2-2	.	AISESPPGVGTGELF
TRBV5-1	TRBJ2-2	TRBD1	ASSERTGTLSSGELF
TRBV19	TRBJ1-4	TRBD1	ASSMTGVNEKLF
TRBV16	TRBJ1-2	TRBD1	ASSDLRTGGVSGYT
TRBV5-8	TRBJ2-5	.	ASSSGGRGTQY
TRBV5-5	TRBJ2-7	.	ASSYSPPYEQY
TRBV7-9	TRBJ2-5	.	ASSLELATETQY
TRBV7-7	TRBJ2-1	.	ASSLRGGSGQF
TRBV28	TRBJ2-3	.	ASSLDSPDTQY
TRBV19	TRBJ1-1	.	ASSIGAGSPEAF
TRBV29-1	TRBJ1-1	.	SVEAGRVSNTEAF
TRBV7-8	TRBJ2-5	TRBD2	ASSLPGTSRETQY
TRBV5-1	TRBJ2-5	TRBD1	ASSLLTGETQY
TRBV5-1	TRBJ2-6	.	ASSLVAGSGANVLT
TRBV5-1	TRBJ2-1	TRBD1	ASSSSLGQGAYNEQF
TRBV2	TRBJ1-5	.	ASNSYSNQPQH
TRBV28	TRBJ2-7	TRBD2	ASSSNLAGGLYEQY
TRBV18	TRBJ1-4	TRBD1	ASSRGLDRGKATNEKLF
TRBV30	TRBJ1-1	.	AWSWTPSNTEAF
TRBV7-3	TRBJ2-3	.	ASRRSGVADTQY
TRBV19	TRBJ2-5	TRBD1	ASSRVDREETQY
TRBV6-6	TRBJ1-5	.	ASSYSRGTGNQPQH
TRBV10-1	TRBJ2-5	TRBD1	ASSALGTGGGQETQY
TRBV28	TRBJ1-2	TRBD1	ASSTTTGGLGYGYT